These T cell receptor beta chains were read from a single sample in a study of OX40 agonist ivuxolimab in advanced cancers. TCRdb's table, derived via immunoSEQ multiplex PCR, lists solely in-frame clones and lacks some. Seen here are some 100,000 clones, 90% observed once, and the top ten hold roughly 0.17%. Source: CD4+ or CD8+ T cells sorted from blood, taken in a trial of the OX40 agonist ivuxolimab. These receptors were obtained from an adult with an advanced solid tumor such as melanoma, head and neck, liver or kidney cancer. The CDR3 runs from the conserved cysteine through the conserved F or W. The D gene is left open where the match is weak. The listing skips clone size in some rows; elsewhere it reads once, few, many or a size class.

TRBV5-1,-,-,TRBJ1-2,CASSPGTINYGYTF,TGCGCCAGCAGCCCCGGGACGATCAACTATGGCTACACCTTC
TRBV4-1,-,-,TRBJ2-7,CASSQESRSSYEQYF,TGCGCCAGCAGCCAAGAGTCGCGGTCATCCTACGAGCAGTACTTC
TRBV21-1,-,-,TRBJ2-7,CASSKLKWDRPFSYEQYF,TGTGCCAGCAGCAAATTAAAATGGGACAGACCATTCTCCTACGAGCAGTACTTC
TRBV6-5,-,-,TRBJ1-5,CASRESGANQPQHF,TGTGCCAGCAGGGAATCGGGGGCCAATCAGCCCCAGCATTTT
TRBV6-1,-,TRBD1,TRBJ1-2,CASSQTGSYGYTF,TGTGCCAGCAGTCAGACAGGGAGCTATGGCTACACCTTC
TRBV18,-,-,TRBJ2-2,CASSPTRTPNTGELFF,TGTGCCAGCTCACCAACTCGGACGCCGAACACCGGGGAGCTGTTTTTT
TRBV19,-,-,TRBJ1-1,CASSISGSVNTEAFF,TGTGCCAGTAGTATTTCAGGATCCGTGAACACTGAAGCTTTCTTT
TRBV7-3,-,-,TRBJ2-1,CASSLGMGFNEQFF,TGTGCCAGCAGCTTAGGGATGGGGTTCAATGAGCAGTTCTTC
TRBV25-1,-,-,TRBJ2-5,CASRHRGETQYF,TGTGCCAGCAGGCACCGTGGAGAGACCCAGTACTTC
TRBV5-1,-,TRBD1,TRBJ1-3,CASSLGTGMGTGNTIYF,TGCGCCAGCAGCTTAGGGACAGGGATGGGGACCGGAAACACCATATATTTT
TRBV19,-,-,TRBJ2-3,CASRGAQASTDTQYF,TGTGCCAGTCGCGGGGCCCAAGCTAGCACAGATACGCAGTATTTT
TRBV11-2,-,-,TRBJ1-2,CASSLREGKGAYGYTF,TGTGCCAGCAGCTTGCGGGAGGGGAAAGGAGCCTATGGCTACACCTTC
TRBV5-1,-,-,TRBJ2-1,CASSLAPGTGFNEQFF,TGCGCCAGCAGCTTGGCCCCAGGGACGGGATTCAATGAGCAGTTCTTC
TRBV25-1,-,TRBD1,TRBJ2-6,CASTWTGGSGANVLTF,TGTGCCAGCACCTGGACAGGGGGCTCTGGGGCCAACGTCCTGACTTTC
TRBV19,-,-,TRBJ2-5,CASSIDGGSAFQETQYF,TGTGCCAGTAGTATAGATGGGGGCAGCGCATTCCAAGAGACCCAGTACTTC
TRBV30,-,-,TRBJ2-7,CAWRQGYEQYF,TGTGCCTGGAGGCAGGGCTACGAGCAGTACTTC
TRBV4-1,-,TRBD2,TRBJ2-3,CASSQDVASGRASHTDTQYF,TGCGCCAGCAGCCAAGATGTTGCTAGCGGGAGAGCGTCCCACACAGATACGCAGTATTTT
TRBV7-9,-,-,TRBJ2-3,CASSLTPRASSTDTQYF,TGTGCCAGCAGCTTGACCCCTAGGGCTTCTAGCACAGATACGCAGTATTTT
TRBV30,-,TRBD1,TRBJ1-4,CAWSVPPGQGGLNEKLFF,TGTGCCTGGAGTGTACCCCCGGGACAGGGGGGCCTTAATGAAAAACTGTTTTTT
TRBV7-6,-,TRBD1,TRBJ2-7,CASSLGGQGPGEQYF,TGTGCCAGCAGCTTAGGGGGACAGGGTCCGGGCGAGCAGTACTTC
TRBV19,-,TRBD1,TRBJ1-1,CASSPRQGAIRSTEAFF,TGTGCCAGTAGTCCCAGACAGGGAGCGATTCGGAGCACTGAAGCTTTCTTT
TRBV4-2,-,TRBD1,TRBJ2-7,CASSRPGQGETYEQYF,TGTGCCAGCAGCCGACCCGGGCAGGGGGAAACCTACGAGCAGTACTTC
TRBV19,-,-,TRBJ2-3,CASSIDTYTDTQYF,TGTGCCAGTAGTATAGATACCTACACAGATACGCAGTATTTT
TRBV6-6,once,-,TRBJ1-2,CASSYSNRRRNYGYTF,TGTGCCAGCAGTTACTCGAATCGGCGACGAAACTATGGCTACACCTTC
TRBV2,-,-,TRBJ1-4,CASSAREGSEKLFF,TGTGCCAGCAGTGCGAGGGAAGGAAGTGAAAAACTGTTTTTT
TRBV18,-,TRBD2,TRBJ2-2,CASSPLRETGGELFF,TGTGCCAGCTCACCACTGCGGGAGACCGGCGGGGAGCTGTTTTTT
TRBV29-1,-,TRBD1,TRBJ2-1,CSGLDRGGFSEQFF,TGCAGCGGGCTGGACAGGGGCGGTTTCAGTGAGCAGTTCTTC
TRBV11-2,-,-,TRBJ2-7,CASSPNTGNEQYF,TGTGCCAGCAGCCCTAACACAGGGAACGAGCAGTACTTC
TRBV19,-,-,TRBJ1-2,CASSTGISNYGYTF,TGTGCCAGTTCCACCGGGATTTCAAACTATGGCTACACCTTC
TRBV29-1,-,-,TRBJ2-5,CSVARGQETQYF,TGCAGCGTTGCTAGGGGACAAGAGACCCAGTACTTC
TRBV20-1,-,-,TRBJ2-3,CSAAIDKLQYF,TGCAGTGCCGCCATAGACAAACTGCAGTATTTT
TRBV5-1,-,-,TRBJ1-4,CASSLGGANEKLFF,TGCGCCAGCAGCTTGGGGGGAGCTAATGAAAAACTGTTTTTT
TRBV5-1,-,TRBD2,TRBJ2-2,CASSPLAGLNTGELFF,TGCGCCAGCAGCCCTTTAGCGGGGTTGAACACCGGGGAGCTGTTTTTT
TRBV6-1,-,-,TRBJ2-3,CASRVAWGENTQYF,TGTGCCAGCAGAGTAGCTTGGGGGGAAAATACGCAGTATTTT
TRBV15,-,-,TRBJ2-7,CATSKSPTPTYEQYF,TGTGCCACCAGTAAGAGCCCGACCCCAACCTACGAGCAGTACTTC
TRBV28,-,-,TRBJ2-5,CASSFNRVETQYF,TGTGCCAGCAGTTTCAACAGGGTCGAGACCCAGTACTTC
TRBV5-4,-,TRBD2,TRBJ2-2,CASSPGTSGNTGELFF,TGTGCCAGCAGCCCAGGGACTAGCGGAAACACCGGGGAGCTGTTTTTT
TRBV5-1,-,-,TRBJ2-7,CASSTSTGYEQYF,TGCGCCAGCAGCACCTCTACGGGCTACGAGCAGTACTTC
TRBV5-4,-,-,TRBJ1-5,CASSLPNQPQHF,TGTGCCAGCAGCTTACCTAATCAGCCCCAGCATTTT
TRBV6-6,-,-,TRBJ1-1,CASRPFPDRPGTEAFF,TGTGCCAGCAGACCCTTTCCTGACCGCCCGGGTACTGAAGCTTTCTTT
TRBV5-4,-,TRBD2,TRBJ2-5,CASTRGGRAATQYF,TGTGCCAGCACCCGGGGGGGCCGAGCCGCGACCCAGTACTTC
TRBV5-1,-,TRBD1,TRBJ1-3,CASSMDRAKAGNTIYF,TGCGCCAGCAGCATGGACAGGGCGAAGGCTGGAAACACCATATATTTT
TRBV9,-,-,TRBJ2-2,CASSLSLKTGELFF,TGTGCCAGCAGCCTGTCTTTGAAAACCGGGGAGCTGTTTTTT
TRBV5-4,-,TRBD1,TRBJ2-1,CASSSLYRGRVPNEQFF,TGTGCCAGCAGCTCCCTTTACAGGGGGCGAGTCCCCAATGAGCAGTTCTTC
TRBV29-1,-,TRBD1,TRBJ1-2,CSVSSTGGGYGYTF,TGCAGCGTTAGCTCCACAGGGGGCGGCTATGGCTACACCTTC
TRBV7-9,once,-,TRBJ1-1,CASSSRWGTGAEAFF,TGTGCCAGCAGCTCCCGCTGGGGGACGGGCGCTGAAGCTTTCTTT
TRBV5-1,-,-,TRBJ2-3,CASSLGADTQYF,TGCGCCAGCAGCTTGGGGGCAGATACGCAGTATTTT
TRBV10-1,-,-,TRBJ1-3,CASRDREYF,TGCGCCAGCAGGGACCGGGAATATTTT
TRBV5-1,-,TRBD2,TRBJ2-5,CASSRVGGLAGDQETQYF,TGCGCCAGCAGCCGAGTGGGAGGACTAGCGGGAGATCAAGAGACCCAGTACTTC
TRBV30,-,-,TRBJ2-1,CAWRGNNEQFF,TGTGCCTGGAGGGGTAACAATGAGCAGTTCTTC
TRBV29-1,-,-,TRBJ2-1,CSVVPANNEQFF,TGCAGCGTTGTACCTGCTAACAATGAGCAGTTCTTC
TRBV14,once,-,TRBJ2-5,CASSESGHGRQYF,TGTGCCAGCAGCGAATCCGGGCACGGTCGACAGTACTTC
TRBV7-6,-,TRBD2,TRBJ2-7,CASSSYKGVSGRAYEQYF,TGTGCCAGCAGCTCGTACAAAGGGGTTAGCGGGAGGGCCTACGAGCAGTACTTC
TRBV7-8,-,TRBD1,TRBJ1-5,CASSLMALRGLGNQPQHF,TGTGCCAGCAGCTTGATGGCCCTAAGGGGGCTTGGCAATCAGCCCCAGCATTTT
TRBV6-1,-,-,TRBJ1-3,CASSENIPGSGNTIYF,TGTGCCAGCAGTGAAAATATCCCGGGATCAGGAAACACCATATATTTT
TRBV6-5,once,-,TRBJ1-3,CASTKTGTSGNTIYF,TGTGCCAGCACAAAAACAGGAACCTCTGGAAACACCATATATTTT
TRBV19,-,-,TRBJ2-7,CASSRGYEQYF,TGTGCCAGTAGTAGAGGGTACGAGCAGTACTTC
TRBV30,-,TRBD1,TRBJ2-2,CAWVYRGVGNGELFF,TGTGCCTGGGTTTACAGGGGTGTGGGAAACGGGGAGCTGTTTTTT
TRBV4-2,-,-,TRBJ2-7,CASSQEASSEARGYEQYF,TGTGCCAGCAGCCAAGAGGCGAGTAGCGAGGCCCGGGGATACGAGCAGTACTTC
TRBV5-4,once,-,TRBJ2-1,CASSLATHDNEQFF,TGTGCCAGCAGCTTGGCCACCCACGACAATGAGCAGTTCTTC